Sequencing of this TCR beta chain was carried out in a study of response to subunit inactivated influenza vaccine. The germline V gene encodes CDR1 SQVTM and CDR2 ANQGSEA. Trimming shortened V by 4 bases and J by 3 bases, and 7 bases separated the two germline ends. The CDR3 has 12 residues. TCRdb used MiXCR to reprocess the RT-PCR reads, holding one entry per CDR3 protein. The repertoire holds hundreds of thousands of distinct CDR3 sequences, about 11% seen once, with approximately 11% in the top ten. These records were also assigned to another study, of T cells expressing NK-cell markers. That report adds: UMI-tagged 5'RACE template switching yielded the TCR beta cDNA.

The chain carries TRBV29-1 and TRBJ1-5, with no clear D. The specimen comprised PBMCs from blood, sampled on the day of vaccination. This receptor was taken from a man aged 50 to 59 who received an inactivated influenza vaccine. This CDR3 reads CSVGTTNQPQHF. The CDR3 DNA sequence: TGCAGCGTTGGCACTACCAATCAGCCCCAGCATTTT.